These 20 T cell receptor beta chains came from one sample sequenced in a study of Ad26.COV2.S vaccination and SARS-CoV-2 variants. Method: immunoSEQ multiplex PCR; TCRdb's copy keeps in-frame clones and lacks some. The sample has around 300,000 clones; less than 90% are singletons. Indicated treatment: approximately 18 received Ad26.COV2.S at low or high dose, single or two shots; roughly five received placebo; per-sample allocation not given. Samples were taken on day 63 after the first vaccine or placebo injection. Sequenced material: peripheral blood, taken in a trial of Ad26.COV2.S vaccine versus placebo. These receptors were collected from a person between 18 and 59 years old who received the Ad26.COV2.S COVID-19 vaccine or a placebo.

This sequence joins TRBV6-2 or TRBV6-3 and TRBJ2-7; TRBD1 matches 7 bases. V lost 2 bases, J lost 7 bases, and 11 bases stayed unmatched. The CDR3 length is 15 residues. The germline V gene encodes CDR1 MNHEY and CDR2 SVGEGT. CDR3 residues: CASSYGQAANGEQYF. DNA of the CDR3: TGTGCCAGCAGTTACGGACAGGCGGCCAACGGGGAGCAGTACTTC.

J is TRBJ1-2 and V is TRBV5-6; maybe TRBD1 (6 bases). Trimming took off 4 bases at V and 1 base at J, with 20 bases between the two ends. Germline V CDR1 and CDR2: SGHDT, YYEEEE. The CDR3 has 17 residues. The CDR3 bases are TGTGCCAGCAGCCTACAACGTGCAGGGGCTTTTAACTATGGCTACACCTTC. Translated: CASSLQRAGAFNYGYTF.

This chain uses TRBV4-3 with TRBJ2-7; TRBD1 or TRBD2 may be the D gene (6 bases each). The CDR3 length is 15 residues. Germline V gene sequence: CDR1 LGHNA, CDR2 YSLEER. V dropped 0 bases and J dropped 5 bases, with 14 bases sitting between them. The CDR3 DNA reads as TGCGCCAGCAGCCAAGAGGTGGGGGGCTCGAACGAGCAGTACTTC. Residues: CASSQEVGGSNEQYF.

For this clone: Other DNA sequences in the sample encode the same CDR3. V is TRBV5-4 and J is TRBJ1-2, with D unclear. V lost 0 bases and J lost 2, with 5 bases in between. The CDR3 length is 13 residues. Germline V gene lookup returns CDR1 SGHNT and CDR2 YYREEE (reference sequence). In nucleotides, the CDR3 is TGTGCCAGCAGCTTGGCGGGGAACTATGGCTACACCTTC. This gives the protein CASSLAGNYGYTF.

The chain employs TRBV10-3 and TRBJ2-7; a possible D gene is TRBD2 (5 bases). The CDR3 consists of 12 residues. CDR1 and CDR2 (germline): ENHRY, SYGVKD. V lost 11 bases to trimming and J lost 2 bases, with 13 bases between them. The CDR3 nucleotides read TGTGCCTCAGGAGCGGAAGCCTACGAGCAGTACTTC. It translates to CASGAEAYEQYF.

The chain has TRBV7-8 and TRBJ2-7, with 11 bases aligning to TRBD2. With 5 bases clipped from V and 2 bases from J, the junction kept 5 bases outside the gene matches. The CDR3 is 15 residues long. Germline CDR1 SGHVS, CDR2 FQNEAQ. CDR3 nucleotide sequence: TGTGCCAGCAGCCCCCGACTAGCGGGAACCTACGAGCAGTACTTC. Protein product: CASSPRLAGTYEQYF.

The gene calls are TRBV24-1 and TRBJ2-1; TRBD2 matches at 8 bases. The germline V gene has CDR1 KGHDR and CDR2 SFDVKD. This CDR3 region has 16 residues. V was pared by 1 base and J by 7 bases, with 8 bases of the junction left unmatched. The CDR3 loop is CATSDFPSGGVNEQFF. Written as DNA, the CDR3 is TGTGCCACCAGTGATTTCCCGTCGGGAGGGGTGAATGAGCAGTTCTTC.

The V gene is TRBV7-2, the J gene TRBJ2-5; 7 bases map to TRBD2. From germline, CDR1 is SGHTA and CDR2 FQGNSA. Trimming at V came to 1 base and at J to 2 bases, leaving 4 bases not matched to a gene. CDR3 length equals 15 residues. CDR3 coding DNA: TGTGCCAGCAGCTTAGTTCTAGCGGTACAAGAGACCCAGTACTTC. As protein: CASSLVLAVQETQYF.

The chain couples TRBV27 to TRBJ2-7; D remains unclear. The CDR3 has 15 residues. The germline CDR1 and CDR2 sequences are MNHEY and SMNVEV (reference sequence). Trimming stripped 0 bases from V and 2 bases from J, with 11 bases between. The CDR3 nucleotides are TGTGCCAGCAGTTTATCTAGCTTACTGACCTACGAGCAGTACTTC. This translates into CASSLSSLLTYEQYF.

V gene TRBV7-2 combines with J gene TRBJ2-7, with TRBD2 matching over 13 bases. Germline V gene data show CDR1 as SGHTA and CDR2 as FQGNSA. The CDR3 loop spans 18 amino acids. J was trimmed by 6 bases and V by 3 bases; bases with no gene match: 14. The DNA for the CDR3 is TGTGCCAGCAGCTTCAACAGAGGACTAGCGGGAGAACGGATCGAGCAGTACTTC. Translating it yields CASSFNRGLAGERIEQYF.

J is TRBJ2-1 and V is TRBV4-3; 11 bases line up with TRBD2. The V gene's germline CDR1 is LGHNA and CDR2 YSLEER. This CDR3 spans 19 amino acids. Germline trimming cut 0 bases from V and 3 bases from J; bases unmatched to any gene: 10. CDR3 protein: CASSQELAGAQLIYNEQFF. CDR3 coding DNA: TGCGCCAGCAGCCAAGAACTAGCGGGGGCCCAATTAATCTACAATGAGCAGTTCTTC.

The V and J genes are TRBV7-2 and TRBJ2-4; tentatively, D is TRBD2 (6 bases). The CDR3 covers 15 residues. V was shortened by 5 bases and J by 7 bases, with 18 bases between the two germline ends. Germline values: CDR1 SGHTA, CDR2 FQGNSA. The CDR3 sequence is CASSRGTRGRNIQYF. The CDR3, as DNA: TGTGCCAGCAGCCGGGGGACGCGGGGCAGGAACATTCAGTACTTC. The whole variable domain, remainder taken from reference TRBV7-2 and TRBJ2-4, is GAGVSQSPSNKVTEKGKDVELRCDPISGHTALYWYRQSLGQGLEFLIYFQGNSAPDKSGLPSDRFSAERTGGSVSTLTIQRTQQEDSAVYLCASSRGTRGRNIQYFGAGTRLSVL.

V is TRBV20-1 and J is TRBJ1-5, with a tentative D call TRBD1 (5 bases). Germline values: CDR1 DFQATT, CDR2 SNEGSKA (reference sequence). There are 12 residues in the CDR3. The V end was cut by 3 bases, the J end by 4 bases, with 7 bases between. CDR3 nucleotide sequence: TGCAGTGCTAGTCGGGGGAATCAGCCCCAGCATTTT. The encoded protein is CSASRGNQPQHF.

The chain joins TRBV7-9 to TRBJ2-1; 11 bases fit TRBD2. Germline assignment: CDR1 SEHNR and CDR2 FQNEAQ (reference sequence). The CDR3 is 16 residues long. V was clipped by 4 bases and J by 6 bases; unmatched bases: 8. CDR3 nucleotides: TGTGCCAGCAGCTCCGTAGCGGGAGGGCCCCGCAATGAGCAGTTCTTC. Translated: CASSSVAGGPRNEQFF.

The gene calls are TRBV28 and TRBJ1-1; D gene unclear. V lost 5 bases, J lost 10 bases, and 20 bases lay in between. The CDR3 is made up of 14 amino acids. Germline V lookup: CDR1 MDHEN, CDR2 SYDVKM. Here the CDR3 DNA reads TGTGCCAGCAGTCCTAACCCGGACCAACTCGGAGCTTTCTTT. Translation gives CASSPNPDQLGAFF.

The chain employs TRBV3-1 (or the pseudogene TRBV3-2) and TRBJ2-5; D unresolved. This CDR3 has 13 residues. Trimming took 1 base from V and 4 from J, leaving 7 bases between them. Germline CDR1 LGHDT, CDR2 YNNKEL (reference sequence). The CDR3 DNA is TGTGCCAGCAGCCAAGCAGTTCGAGAGACCCAGTACTTC. Translation gives CASSQAVRETQYF.

This chain connects TRBV28 to TRBJ2-2; maybe TRBD1 (5 bases). The CDR3 contains 14 residues. The V end lost 3 bases, the J end lost 6 bases, and 11 bases lay between the germline ends. Germline values: CDR1 MDHEN, CDR2 SYDVKM. CDR3 sequence: CASSLDMGPGELFF. In DNA form, the CDR3 reads TGTGCCAGCAGTTTGGATATGGGGCCCGGGGAGCTGTTTTTT.

This clone appeared a single time. At the DNA level, this CDR3 is encoded by other sequences in the same sample as well. The chain uses TRBV2 and TRBJ2-7; D unresolved. Germline values: CDR1 SNHLY, CDR2 FYNNEI. CDR3 length: 11 residues. Between the trimmed V and J ends, which lost 2 bases and 4 bases, there was a span of 3 bases. As DNA, the CDR3 is TGTGCCAGCAGTGAAACTTACGAGCAGTACTTC. Translation gives CASSETYEQYF.

This chain links TRBV7-9 with TRBJ2-7, with TRBD2 identical over 10 bases. This CDR3 is built from 17 residues. V trimming: 2 bases; J trimming: 7 bases; junction bases outside the gene matches: 14. Germline loops: CDR1 SEHNR, CDR2 FQNEAQ (reference sequence). The CDR3 here is CASSLILASGRAWEQYF. CDR3 in DNA: TGTGCCAGCAGCTTAATTCTTGCCAGCGGGAGGGCCTGGGAGCAGTACTTC.

The chain combines TRBV28 with TRBJ2-7; D ambiguous. The CDR3 length is 11 residues. Trimming shortened V by 6 bases and J by 2 bases, and 5 bases separated the two germline ends. In germline, CDR1 is MDHEN, CDR2 SYDVKM. CDR3 DNA: TGTGCCAGCAGCCACACCTACGAGCAGTACTTC. Protein product: CASSHTYEQYF.